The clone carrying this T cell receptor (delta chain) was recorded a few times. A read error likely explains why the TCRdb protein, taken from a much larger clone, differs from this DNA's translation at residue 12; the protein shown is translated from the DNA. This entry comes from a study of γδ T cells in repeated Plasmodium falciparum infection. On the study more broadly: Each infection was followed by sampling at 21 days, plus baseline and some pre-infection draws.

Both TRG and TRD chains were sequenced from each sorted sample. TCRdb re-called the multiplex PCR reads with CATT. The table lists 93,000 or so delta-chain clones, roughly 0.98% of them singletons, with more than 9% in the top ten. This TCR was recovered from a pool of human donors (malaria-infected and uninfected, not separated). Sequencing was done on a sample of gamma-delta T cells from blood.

CDR3 bases: TGTGCCTGTGACACGTTACCTTCCCGAACTGGGGGCCCTACAGACACCGATAAACTCATCTTT. This sequence encodes CACDTLPSRTGGPTDTDKLIF. This rearrangement joins TRDV2 to TRDJ1, with 8 nucleotides matching TRDD3. The CDR3 sequence is 21 residues long. V shed 1 base, J shed 0 bases, and the junction held 21 bases outside the gene matches. From germline, CDR1 is GEAIGNYY and CDR2 EKD.